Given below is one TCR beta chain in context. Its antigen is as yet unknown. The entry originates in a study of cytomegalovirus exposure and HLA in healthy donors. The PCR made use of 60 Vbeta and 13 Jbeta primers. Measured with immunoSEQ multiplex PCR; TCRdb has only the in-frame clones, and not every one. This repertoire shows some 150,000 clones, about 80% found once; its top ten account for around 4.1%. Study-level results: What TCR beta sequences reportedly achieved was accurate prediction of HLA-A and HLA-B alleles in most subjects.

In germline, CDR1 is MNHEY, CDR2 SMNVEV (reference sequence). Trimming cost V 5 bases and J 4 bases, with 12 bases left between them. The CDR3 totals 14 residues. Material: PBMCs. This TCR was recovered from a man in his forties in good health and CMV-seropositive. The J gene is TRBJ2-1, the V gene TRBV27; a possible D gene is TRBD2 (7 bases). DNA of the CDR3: TGTGCCAGCAGTCGGACTAGGGGGTACAATGAGCAGTTCTTC. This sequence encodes CASSRTRGYNEQFF.